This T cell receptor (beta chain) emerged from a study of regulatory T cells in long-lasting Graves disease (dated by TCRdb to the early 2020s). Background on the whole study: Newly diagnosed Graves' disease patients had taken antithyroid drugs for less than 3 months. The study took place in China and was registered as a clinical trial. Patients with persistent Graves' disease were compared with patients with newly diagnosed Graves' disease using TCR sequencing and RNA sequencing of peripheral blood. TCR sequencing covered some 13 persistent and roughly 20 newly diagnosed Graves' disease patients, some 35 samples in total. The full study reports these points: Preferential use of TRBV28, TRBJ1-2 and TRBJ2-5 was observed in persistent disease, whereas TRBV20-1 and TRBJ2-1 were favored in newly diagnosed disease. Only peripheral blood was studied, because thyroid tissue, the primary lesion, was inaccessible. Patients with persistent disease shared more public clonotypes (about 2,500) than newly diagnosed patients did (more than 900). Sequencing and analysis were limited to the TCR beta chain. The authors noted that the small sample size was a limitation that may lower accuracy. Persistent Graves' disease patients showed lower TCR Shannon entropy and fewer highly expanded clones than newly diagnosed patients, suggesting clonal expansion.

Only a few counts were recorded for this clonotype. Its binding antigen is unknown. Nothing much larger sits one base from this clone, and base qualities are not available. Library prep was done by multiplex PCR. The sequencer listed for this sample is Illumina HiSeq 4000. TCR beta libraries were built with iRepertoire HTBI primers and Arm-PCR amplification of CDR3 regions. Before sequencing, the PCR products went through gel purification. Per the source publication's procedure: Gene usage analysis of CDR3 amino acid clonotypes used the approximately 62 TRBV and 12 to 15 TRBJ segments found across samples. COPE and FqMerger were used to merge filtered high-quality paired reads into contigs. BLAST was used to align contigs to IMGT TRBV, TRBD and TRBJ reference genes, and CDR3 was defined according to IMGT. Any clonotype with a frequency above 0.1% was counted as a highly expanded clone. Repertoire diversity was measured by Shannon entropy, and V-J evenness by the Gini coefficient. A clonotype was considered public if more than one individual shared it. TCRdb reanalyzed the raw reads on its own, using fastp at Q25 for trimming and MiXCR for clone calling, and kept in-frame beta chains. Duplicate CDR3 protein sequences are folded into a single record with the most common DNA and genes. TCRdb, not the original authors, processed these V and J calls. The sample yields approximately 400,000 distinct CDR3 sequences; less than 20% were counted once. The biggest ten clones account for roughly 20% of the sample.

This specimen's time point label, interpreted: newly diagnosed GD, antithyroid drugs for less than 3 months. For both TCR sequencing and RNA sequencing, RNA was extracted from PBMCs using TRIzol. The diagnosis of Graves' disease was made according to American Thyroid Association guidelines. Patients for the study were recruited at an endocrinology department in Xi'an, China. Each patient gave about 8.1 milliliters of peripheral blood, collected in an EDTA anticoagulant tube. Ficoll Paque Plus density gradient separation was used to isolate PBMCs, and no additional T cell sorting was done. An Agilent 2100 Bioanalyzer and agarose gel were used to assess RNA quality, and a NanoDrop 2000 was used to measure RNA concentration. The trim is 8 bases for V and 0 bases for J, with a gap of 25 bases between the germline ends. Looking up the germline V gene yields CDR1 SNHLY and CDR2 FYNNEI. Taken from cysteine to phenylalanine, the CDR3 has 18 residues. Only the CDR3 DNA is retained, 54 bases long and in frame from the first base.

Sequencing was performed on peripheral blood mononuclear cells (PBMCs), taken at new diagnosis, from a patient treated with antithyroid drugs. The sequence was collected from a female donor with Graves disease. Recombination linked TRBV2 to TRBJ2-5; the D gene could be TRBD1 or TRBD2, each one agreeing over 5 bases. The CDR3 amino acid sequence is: CASLRSGIFQGNQETQYF. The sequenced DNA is TGTGCCAGCCTCCGGTCGGGGATTTTTCAGGGTAACCAAGAGACCCAGTACTTC. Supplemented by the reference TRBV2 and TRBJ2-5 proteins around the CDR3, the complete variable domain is EPEVTQTPSHQVTQMGQEVILRCVPISNHLYFYWYRQILGQKVEFLVSFYNNEISEKSEIFDDQFSVERPDGSNFTLKIRSTKLEDSAMYFCASLRSGIFQGNQETQYFGPGTRLLVL.